This T cell receptor (beta chain) is drawn from a study of shared clonotypes between healthy human individuals (dated by TCRdb to the early 2020s). Background for the entire study: The cohort comprised a couple of women and a few men aged 18 to 49 years. Per donor, three plates each were used for CD4 naive and CD4 memory, two for CD8 naive, and one for CD8 memory. To estimate repertoire size and how much clonotype sharing occurs between individuals, the study deeply sequenced the blood TCR repertoires of roughly 5 healthy adults. To increase sequencing depth and limit assay-specific biases, different laboratories used diverse techniques to prepare libraries and sequence TCR repertoires. Per donor, leukapheresis produced somewhere between about 0.85 and 10 billion PBMCs.

From a lookup of the germline V gene, CDR1 and CDR2 are MDHEN and SYDVKM. The CDR3 runs 15 residues from the cysteine to the phenylalanine. Kept here is only the CDR3 DNA, which spans 45 bases and is read in frame from base 1. V and J lose 6 bases and 0 bases, and a span of 15 bases separates them. Healthy HIV-negative adults with no recently reported acute infections or vaccinations were included as donors. Every donor was a Caucasian adult living in Nashville, Tennessee, USA. CD4+ T cells were enriched by magnetic negative selection; naive cells were then positively selected on CD45RA, and the negative fraction formed the memory subset. Blood was obtained by leukapheresis, after which PBMCs were separated by Ficoll-Histopaque density gradient centrifugation and cryopreserved in liquid nitrogen vapor phase. Analytical flow cytometry was used to check the purity and quantity of every magnetically sorted T cell population. Genomic DNA was isolated from each sorted fraction and quantified by UV absorbance on a Nanodrop 2000c.

The full study reports these points: Naive subsets generally had larger estimated clonotype richness than memory subsets did. About 4.5% of naive CD4, 3.5% of naive CD8, about 2.5% of memory CD4, and around 0.4% of memory CD8 clonotypes were shared across several donors. The genetic and exposure-history diversity represented was limited by the small number of donors. Rarefaction of sorted-subset datasets indicated incomplete sequencing despite the large sequencing depth. Based on pairwise subsampling, the degree of clonotype sharing among donors was expected to be affected by sequencing depth. Sampling was restricted to blood, and TCR repertoires in tissue are likely to differ from TCR repertoires in blood. Compared with non-shared clonotypes, clonotypes shared by all four sorted-subset donors had higher generation probabilities.

TCR CDR3 regions were amplified from genomic DNA by multiplex PCR using the deep immunoSEQ assay. Genomic DNA extracted from each cell subset was distributed evenly over all wells of several immunoSEQ 96-well plates, and each plate served as one replicate. Each replicate PCR for sorted subsets received around 200 ng genomic DNA, equal to about 30,000 T cell genomes. The purified libraries were quantified using a Qubit 3.0 fluorometer, sized with a Bioanalyzer 2100, and then quantified again using the KAPA Library Quantification kit. Every immunoSEQ 96-well plate was sequenced on a dedicated single-read 150-cycle Illumina NextSeq 550 flow cell. Under the source paper's analysis protocol: The immunoSEQ output contained only junctional sequences without quality scores, so filtering could not match that applied to full-length reads. To assign V/J genes and CDR3, sequences were annotated against IMGT germline references using PyIR, a Python wrapper for IgBLAST v1.9. Any read was removed if the V/J assignment was weak (E-value above 1e-6), the CDR3 was missing, or the read contained stop codons, out-of-frame junctions, or ambiguous translated residues. V3J clonotypes were defined by identical inferred V gene, J gene, and CDR3 amino acid sequence. The percentage overlap between two repertoires was calculated by dividing the number of shared unique clonotypes by the size of the smaller repertoire. Three approaches were used to assess repertoire richness: RTK rarefaction, the Chao1 estimator, and Recon v2.1 estimates of unobserved clonotypes. Generation probabilities were computed with OLGA for all TCRbeta clonotypes obtained by the gDNA method from four donors. In its TCRdb copy, this immuneACCESS table keeps in-frame sequences only and misses some clones. Where compared with another copy, unresolved V genes explain less than half of these, and the others have no known cause. Clone size and the V and J calls come from that table; the DNA yielded D and trimming. This sample comprises around 2.5 million clones, more than 85% of them detected only once. The biggest ten clones account for approximately 0.37% of the sample.

In regard to this clone: Its antigen remains unidentified. Base qualities are missing; no much larger clone stands one base away.

The sequenced material came from naive CD4+ T cells from PBMCs. The cell subset or site label for this specimen denotes: CD45RA+ positively selected. The TCR was taken from a man in his late teens or twenties in good health. Some clones in this sample may be carry-over from other donors' samples. The chain joins TRBV28 to TRBJ2-7, with no confident D gene call. The nucleotides are TGTGCCAGCAGGGCTACGGGCCGTACCTCCTACGAGCAGTACTTC. The translation is CASRATGRTSYEQYF.